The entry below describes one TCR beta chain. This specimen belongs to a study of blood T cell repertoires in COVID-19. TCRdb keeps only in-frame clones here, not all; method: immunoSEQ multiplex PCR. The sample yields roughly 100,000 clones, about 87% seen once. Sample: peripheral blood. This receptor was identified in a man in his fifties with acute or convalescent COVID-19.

The chain's CDR3 is CAISEGSGYSYEQYF. The CDR3 DNA follows: TGTGCCATCAGTGAGGGTAGCGGGTACTCCTACGAGCAGTACTTC. The chain links TRBV10-3 to TRBJ2-7; 7 nucleotides match TRBD2. With 2 bases clipped from V and 0 bases from J, the junction kept 4 bases outside the gene matches. Germline CDR1 is ENHRY and CDR2 is SYGVKD. CDR3 length: 15 amino acids.